This T cell receptor beta chain was sequenced during a study of T cell changes during pregnancy in multiple sclerosis. Method: immunoSEQ multiplex PCR; TCRdb's copy keeps in-frame clones and lacks some. This sample has 60,000 to 85,000 clones, with about nine tenths found just once. CDR1 and CDR2 from the germline V gene are LGHNA and YSLEER. Trimming shortened V by 3 bases and J by 7 bases, and 16 bases separated the two germline ends. This CDR3 comprises 15 residues. The specimen comprised peripheral blood, sampled after pregnancy. The receptor was isolated from a female donor in good health, enrolled as a control in a pregnancy study. This chain joins TRBV4-3 and TRBJ2-1; tentatively, D is TRBD2 (6 bases). Here the CDR3 DNA reads TGCGCCAGCAGCCACCTGGGGGGTGTACCAAATGAGCAGTTCTTC. Translation gives CASSHLGGVPNEQFF.